A selection of T cell receptor beta chains follows, all from one sample in a study of cytomegalovirus exposure and HLA in healthy donors. The repertoire was sequenced with immunoSEQ multiplex PCR; TCRdb's copy has only in-frame clones and lacks some. The table records over 150,000 clones, 79% of them present only once. The sequencing sample was made of PBMCs. The receptor source for this set is a woman in her late teens or twenties in good health and CMV-seronegative. The CDR3 runs from the conserved cysteine through the conserved F or W. The order of the fields is D gene, V gene, J gene, clone size, CDR3 DNA, CDR3 protein. A D gene is named only where the DNA matches it firmly. Expanded clones get a size class; other rows say once, few or many, or leave the size out.

>TRBD2|TRBV9|TRBJ2-1|-
TGTGCCAGCTCGAGGACTAGCCGCTCCTACAATGAGCAGTTCTTC
CASSRTSRSYNEQFF
>TRBD2|TRBV2|TRBJ2-3|-
TGTGCCAGCAGGGGGACTAGCGGGAGTCCAGATACGCAGTATTTT
CASRGTSGSPDTQYF
>-|TRBV19|TRBJ2-3|-
TGTGCCACTGGCGGGGTGACAGATACGCAGTATTTT
CATGGVTDTQYF
>-|TRBV27|TRBJ1-1|-
TGTGCCAGCAGTTCAAACAGGGTGACTGAAGCTTTCTTT
CASSSNRVTEAFF
>TRBD1|TRBV5-1|TRBJ2-7|-
TGCGCCAGCAGCTGGGACAGGGGGAGCCAATACGAGCAGTACTTC
CASSWDRGSQYEQYF
>-|TRBV5-1|TRBJ2-6|-
TGCGCCAGCGGGCCGGTTGGGCGCCGAGGGGCCAACGTCCTGACTTTC
CASGPVGRRGANVLTF
>TRBD1|TRBV28|TRBJ2-7|-
TGTGCCAGCAGTCCCTGGGGACAGGGGTCCCTCGAGCAGTACTTC
CASSPWGQGSLEQYF
>-|TRBV27|TRBJ2-1|-
TGTGCCAGCAGTCCCCTGGGGGGGCCATACAATGAGCAGTTCTTC
CASSPLGGPYNEQFF
>-|TRBV5-1|TRBJ1-2|-
TGCGCCAGCAGCTTGCCCGGGGATGGCTACACCTTC
CASSLPGDGYTF
>TRBD1|TRBV5-4|TRBJ2-3|-
TGTGCCAGCAGCTTGGTACAGGTCAGGGGGACAGATACGCAGTATTTT
CASSLVQVRGTDTQYF
>-|TRBV7-3|TRBJ1-1|-
TGTGCCAGCAGCTTAAACGCGGGGGGAAGTACTGAAGCTTTCTTT
CASSLNAGGSTEAFF
>TRBD2|TRBV7-9|TRBJ2-5|-
TGTGCCAGCAGCTCCGCGCTGCGGGGGGAGACCCAGTACTTC
CASSSALRGETQYF
>TRBD2|TRBV19|TRBJ2-7|-
TGTGCCAGTTCTAGCGGGGGGGCCTACGAGCAGTACTTC
CASSSGGAYEQYF
>TRBD2|TRBV18|TRBJ2-1|-
TGTGCCAGCTCACCTCGACTAGCGGGAGGCCAGGACAATGAGCAGTTCTTC
CASSPRLAGGQDNEQFF
>-|TRBV14|TRBJ2-7|-
TGTGCCAGCATAGCAGCCCCGTTCTACGAGCAGTACTTC
CASIAAPFYEQYF
>-|TRBV7-2|TRBJ1-2|-
TGTGCCAGCAGCTTATCCCCCCTTTTGACTGCAAACTATGGCTACACCTTC
CASSLSPLLTANYGYTF
>TRBD1|TRBV5-1|TRBJ2-6|-
TGCGCCAGCAGCTTGGTATGGGACAGCTCTTCTGGGGCCAACGTCCTGACTTTC
CASSLVWDSSSGANVLTF
>TRBD2|TRBV7-2|TRBJ2-3|-
TGTGCCAGCAGCTCGACTAGCGGGAGTGGCACAGATACGCAGTATTTT
CASSSTSGSGTDTQYF
>TRBD1|TRBV4-1|TRBJ2-7|once
TGCGCCAGCAGCCAAGATCCGGGACAGAGAGCCTACGAGCAGTACTTC
CASSQDPGQRAYEQYF
>TRBD1|TRBV10-3|TRBJ1-1|-
TGTGCCATCAGTGAGCCCGGGACAGCACTTTACACTGAAGCTTTCTTT
CAISEPGTALYTEAFF
>TRBD2|TRBV9|TRBJ2-5|-
TGTGCCAGCAGCCCCCCACTTGGGGAGGGGGAGACCCAGTACTTC
CASSPPLGEGETQYF
>TRBD2|TRBV28|TRBJ2-3|-
TGTGCCAGCAGACTTAGCGGGGGCACAGATACGCAGTATTTT
CASRLSGGTDTQYF
>-|TRBV7-2|TRBJ1-4|-
TGTGCCAGCAGCCCTACAGCTGCAACTAATGAAAAACTGTTTTTT
CASSPTAATNEKLFF
>-|TRBV7-2|TRBJ2-2|-
TGTGCCAGCAGCTTCGCTAGACCAGTTAACACCGGGGAGCTGTTTTTT
CASSFARPVNTGELFF
>-|TRBV9|TRBJ2-3|-
TGTGCCAGCAGCCCCAGAGGGATTACTGGGGCTAGCGCAGATACGCAGTATTTT
CASSPRGITGASADTQYF
>TRBD2|TRBV18|TRBJ2-7|few
TGTGCCAGCTCACCAACTAGCGGGAGCACCTACGAGCAGTACTTC
CASSPTSGSTYEQYF
>TRBD1|TRBV5-8|TRBJ2-2|-
TGTGCCAGCAGCCGCTCCATAGGGACAGGGGCCTACACCGGGGAGCTGTTTTTT
CASSRSIGTGAYTGELFF
>TRBD1|TRBV7-2|TRBJ2-5|few
TGTGCCAGCAGCCCTGGACAGGGCTCGGTTGAGACCCAGTACTTC
CASSPGQGSVETQYF
>TRBD1|TRBV10-3|TRBJ1-1|-
TGTGCCATCAGTAAAGAACAGGGGTTCACTGAAGCTTTCTTT
CAISKEQGFTEAFF
>TRBD2|TRBV9|TRBJ2-1|-
TGTGCCAGCAGCGTAGAAGCGGGACCCTACAATGAGCAGTTCTTC
CASSVEAGPYNEQFF
>-|TRBV28|TRBJ2-7|-
TGTGCCACCCTAAGGGGTTACGAGCAGTACTTC
CATLRGYEQYF
>-|TRBV7-2|TRBJ1-4|-
TGTGCCAGCAGCGAAGGACAGACGACGGGTGAAAAACTGTTTTTT
CASSEGQTTGEKLFF
>-|TRBV18|TRBJ1-1|-
TGTGCCAGCTCAGAGGGCGGACAGCCGACTCTGAACACTGAAGCTTTCTTT
CASSEGGQPTLNTEAFF
>TRBD1|TRBV11-2|TRBJ2-7|-
TGTGCCAGCAGCACAACAAGACAGGGGGAGCAGTACTTC
CASSTTRQGEQYF
>TRBD1|TRBV9|TRBJ2-7|-
TGTGCCAGCAGCGCTAACAGGGGGTTTTACGAGCAGTACTTC
CASSANRGFYEQYF
>TRBD1|TRBV19|TRBJ1-5|-
TGTGCCAGTAGCTACCGGGACAGGGGAGGGCAGCCCCAGCATTTT
CASSYRDRGGQPQHF
>-|TRBV9|TRBJ2-3|-
TGTGCCAGCAGCGACGGGGTAACAGATACGCAGTATTTT
CASSDGVTDTQYF
>-|TRBV10-3|TRBJ2-5|few
TGTGCCATCAGTGCCCAGCAAGGGGAAGGAGGGGAGACCCAGTACTTC
CAISAQQGEGGETQYF
>-|TRBV19|TRBJ1-1|-
TGTGCCAGTAGTATCAATTCCTGGCGGGGCACTGAAGCTTTCTTT
CASSINSWRGTEAFF
>-|TRBV10-3|TRBJ1-1|-
TGTGCCATCAGTGAGACGCCCGGGGGAGCTTTCTTT
CAISETPGGAFF
>-|TRBV28|TRBJ1-2|-
TGTGCCAGCAGTTTATGGGGGGCGGACTATGGCTACACCTTC
CASSLWGADYGYTF
>-|TRBV6-5|TRBJ2-2|-
TGTGCCAGCAGCCCCGGGGGGGAGCTGTTTTTT
CASSPGGELFF
>-|TRBV7-3|TRBJ2-3|-
TGTGCCAGCAGCCTCCTAAGCACAGATACGCAGTATTTT
CASSLLSTDTQYF
>-|TRBV7-2|TRBJ2-7|-
TGTGCCAGCAGCTTAGGGGGAGGCGAGCAGTACTTC
CASSLGGGEQYF
>TRBD2|TRBV11-1|TRBJ2-7|once
TGTGCCAGCAGCTTTGTCCTAGCGGGGTCCTACGAGCAGTACTTC
CASSFVLAGSYEQYF
>-|TRBV4-1|TRBJ2-7|-
TGCGCCAGCAGCCAAGATCGGGGAATTGGCTACGAGCAGTACTTC
CASSQDRGIGYEQYF
>TRBD1|TRBV27|TRBJ2-7|once
TGTGCCAGCAGTAACCTAGGACAGGGCTACGAGCAGTACTTC
CASSNLGQGYEQYF
>TRBD1|TRBV4-3|TRBJ2-1|-
TGCGCCAGCAGCCAACCCGGGACAGCATACAATGAGCAGTTCTTC
CASSQPGTAYNEQFF
>TRBD1|TRBV30|TRBJ1-1|-
TGTGCCTGGAGTGTGGGAAGGGGGCGGAACACTGAAGCTTTCTTT
CAWSVGRGRNTEAFF